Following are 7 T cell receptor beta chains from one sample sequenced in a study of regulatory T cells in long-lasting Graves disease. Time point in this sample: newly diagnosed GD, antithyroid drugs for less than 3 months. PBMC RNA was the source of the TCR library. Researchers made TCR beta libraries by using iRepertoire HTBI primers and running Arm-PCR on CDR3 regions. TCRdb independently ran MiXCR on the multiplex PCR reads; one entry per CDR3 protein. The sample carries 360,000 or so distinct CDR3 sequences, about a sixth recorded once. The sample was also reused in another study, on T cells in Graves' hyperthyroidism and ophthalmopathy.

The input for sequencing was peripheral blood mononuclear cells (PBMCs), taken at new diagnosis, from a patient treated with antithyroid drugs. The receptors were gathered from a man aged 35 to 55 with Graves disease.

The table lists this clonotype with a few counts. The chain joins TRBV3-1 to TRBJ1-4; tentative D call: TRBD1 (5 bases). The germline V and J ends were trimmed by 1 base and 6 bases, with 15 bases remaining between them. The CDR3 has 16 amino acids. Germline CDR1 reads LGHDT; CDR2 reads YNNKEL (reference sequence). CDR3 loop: CASSQAQVFGHEKLFF. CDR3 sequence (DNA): TGTGCCAGCAGCCAAGCACAGGTTTTTGGGCATGAAAAACTGTTTTTT.

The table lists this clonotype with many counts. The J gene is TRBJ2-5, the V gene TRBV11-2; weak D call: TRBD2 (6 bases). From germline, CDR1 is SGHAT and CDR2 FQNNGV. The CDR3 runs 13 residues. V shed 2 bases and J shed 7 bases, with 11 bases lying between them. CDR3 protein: CASSLSGSGTQYF. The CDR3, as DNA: TGTGCCAGCAGCTTAAGCGGGTCGGGGACCCAGTACTTC.

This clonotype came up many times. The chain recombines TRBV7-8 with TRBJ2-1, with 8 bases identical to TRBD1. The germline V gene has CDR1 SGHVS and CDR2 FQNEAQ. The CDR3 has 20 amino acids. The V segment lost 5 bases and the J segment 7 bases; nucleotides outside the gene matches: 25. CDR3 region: CASSPSIYLGRGHRVNEQFF. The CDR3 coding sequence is TGTGCCAGCAGCCCTTCCATTTACCTGGGCAGGGGGCACCGTGTGAATGAGCAGTTCTTC.

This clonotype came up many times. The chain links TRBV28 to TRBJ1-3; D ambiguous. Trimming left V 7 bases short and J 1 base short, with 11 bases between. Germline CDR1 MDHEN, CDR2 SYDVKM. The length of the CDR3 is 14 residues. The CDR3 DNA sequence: TGTGCCAGCAAAGGGCAGAGGTCTGGAAACACCATATATTTT. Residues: CASKGQRSGNTIYF.

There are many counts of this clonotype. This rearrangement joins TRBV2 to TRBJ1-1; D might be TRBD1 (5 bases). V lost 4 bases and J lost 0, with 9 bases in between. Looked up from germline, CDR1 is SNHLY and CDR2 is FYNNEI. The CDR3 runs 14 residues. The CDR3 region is CASSGGVMNTEAFF. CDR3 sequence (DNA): TGTGCCAGCAGTGGGGGGGTTATGAACACTGAAGCTTTCTTT.

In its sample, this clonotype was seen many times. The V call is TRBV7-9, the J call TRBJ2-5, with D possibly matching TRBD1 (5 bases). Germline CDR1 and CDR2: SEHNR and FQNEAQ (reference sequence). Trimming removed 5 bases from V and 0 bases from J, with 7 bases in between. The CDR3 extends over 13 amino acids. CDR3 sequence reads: CASSPTDQETQYF. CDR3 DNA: TGTGCCAGCAGCCCGACAGACCAAGAGACCCAGTACTTC.

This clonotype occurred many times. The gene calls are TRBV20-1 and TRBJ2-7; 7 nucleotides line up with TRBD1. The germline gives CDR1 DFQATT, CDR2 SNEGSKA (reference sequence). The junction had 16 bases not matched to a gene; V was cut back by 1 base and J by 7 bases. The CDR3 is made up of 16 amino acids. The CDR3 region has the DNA TGCAGTGCTAGAGCTTACAGGGGTCCGAAGGCGTGGGAGCAGTACTTC. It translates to CSARAYRGPKAWEQYF.